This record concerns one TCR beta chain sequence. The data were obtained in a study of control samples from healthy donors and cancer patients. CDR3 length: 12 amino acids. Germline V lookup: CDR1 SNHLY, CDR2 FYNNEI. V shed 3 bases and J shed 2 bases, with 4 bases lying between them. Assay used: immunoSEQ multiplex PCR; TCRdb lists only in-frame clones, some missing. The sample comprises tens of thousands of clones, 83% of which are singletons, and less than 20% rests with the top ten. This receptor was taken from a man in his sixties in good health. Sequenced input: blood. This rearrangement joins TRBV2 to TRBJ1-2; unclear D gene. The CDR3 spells CASSEGNYGYTF. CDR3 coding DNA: TGTGCCAGCAGTGAGGGCAACTATGGCTACACCTTC.